The T cell receptor beta chain under discussion was sequenced for a study of blood T cell repertoires in COVID-19. About the study: Samples representing acute and convalescent COVID-19 were sourced from the United States, Italy and Spain.

In the original analysis: Amplification with reference gene primers provided the estimates of nucleated cell counts. Sequencing was performed with immunoSEQ multiplex PCR; in TCRdb, only in-frame clones are kept and a portion is missing. V, J and clone size are those of that table, while D and trimming were read from the DNA. The sample shows some 490,000 clones, approximately 83% of them seen only once. CDR1 is SGHRS and CDR2 is YFSETQ in the germline V gene. The CDR3 consists of 15 residues. V gave up 3 bases and J gave up 7 bases, with 19 bases separating them. The receptor was derived from a human donor in a cohort sampled during active COVID-19. This chain connects TRBV5-1 to TRBJ1-1; D unclear. Sequencing was performed on peripheral blood. In DNA form, the CDR3 reads TGCGCCAGCAGCTCCGGGGTTACGCCCGGCATTGAAGCTTTCTTT. Translation gives CASSSGVTPGIEAFF.